This T cell receptor (beta chain) was sequenced for a study of siplizumab effects on memory and regulatory T cells. Germline loops: CDR1 LGHNA, CDR2 YNFKEQ. Losses at the gene ends were 3 bases for V and 7 bases for J; bases not matched to a gene: 13. The CDR3 spans 17 residues. Whole-study results and caveats: Siplizumab gave mappable alloreactive CD4+ clones an average Treg-derived fraction of roughly 72%, against around 25% in controls. Naive T cells looked more diverse than memory cells and looked like major alloresponse contributors. Some alloreactive sequences were traceable to unstimulated CD4+ memory cells, and siplizumab significantly reduced them.

As for this clone: Antigen specificity is unknown.

Assays covered 100,000 or so TCR templates per sample. Clones were sequenced by immunoSEQ multiplex PCR, and TCRdb holds only the in-frame ones, with some missing. Counted here are 95,000 to 100,000 clones, approximately 91% occurring once; the ten biggest clones make up 12%. The source is a human donor in good health. The chain couples TRBV4-2 to TRBJ1-5, with 9 positions matching TRBD1. The specimen was non-Treg CD4+ T cells sorted from blood. CDR3 protein: CASSHLLVGQGDQPQHF. In DNA, the CDR3 is TGTGCCAGCAGCCACCTCCTTGTGGGACAGGGCGACCAGCCCCAGCATTTT.